This TCR beta chain came from a study of cytomegalovirus exposure and HLA in healthy donors. Study context: Drawn from HLA-typed donors, approximately 85 million unique TCRs were held in an early data release. Genotyping showed roughly 76% of hundreds of donors falling in the Caucasian-associated ancestry cluster.

General study findings and limits: Trimming of TCR beta V- and J-genes showed a link, identified in a later analysis, to a missense DCLRE1C variant.

Amplification used 60 Vbeta primers and 13 Jbeta primers. TCRdb's table, derived via immunoSEQ multiplex PCR, lists solely in-frame clones and lacks some. The sample yields 170,000 or so clones, approximately 80% seen once. Among the donors, all were healthy bone marrow donors. A remark on this clone: As yet, its antigen is unknown.

V shed 5 bases, J shed 3 bases, and the junction held 6 bases outside the gene matches. This CDR3 contains 15 residues. Germline-derived CDR1 and CDR2 are SGHVS and FNYEAQ. The receptor was derived from a man aged 45-65 years in good health and CMV-seropositive. The sequenced sample consisted of PBMCs. The genes are TRBV7-6 and TRBJ2-2; 7 bases agree with TRBD1. In nucleotides, the CDR3 is TGTGCCAGCAGCAGATGGGACAGAGACACCGGGGAGCTGTTTTTT. The encoded protein is CASSRWDRDTGELFF.